The clone carrying this TCR beta chain was found a few times. No antigen is known for it. Germline CDR1 SGHTA, CDR2 FQGNSA. With V trimmed by 4 bases and J by 8 bases, 13 bases remained unmatched. This CDR3 is built from 16 residues. Healthy Caucasian individuals from Russia aged about 6 to 90 served as donors. Next came a second PCR, run for about 6 to 11 cycles, which used a sample-barcoded 5' primer along with a J-beta primer mix. Individual samples furnished no less than 2.5 million CDR3-containing paired-end reads apiece. Using its own MiXCR run on the 5' RACE reads, TCRdb lists one record per CDR3 protein. The table includes more than 650,000 distinct CDR3 sequences, about a fifth detected once. These data originate in a study of blood T cells in healthy people across ages. General study points: Per-million-T-cell TCR beta diversity fell roughly linearly with age.

This clonotype was obtained from a man in his sixties or seventies in good health. The material sequenced was blood. This chain links TRBV7-2 with TRBJ2-4; 8 nucleotides agree with TRBD2. CDR3 protein: CASSSPREGGVDIQYF. CDR3 nucleotides: TGTGCCAGCAGCTCACCCCGGGAGGGGGGAGTGGACATTCAGTACTTC.